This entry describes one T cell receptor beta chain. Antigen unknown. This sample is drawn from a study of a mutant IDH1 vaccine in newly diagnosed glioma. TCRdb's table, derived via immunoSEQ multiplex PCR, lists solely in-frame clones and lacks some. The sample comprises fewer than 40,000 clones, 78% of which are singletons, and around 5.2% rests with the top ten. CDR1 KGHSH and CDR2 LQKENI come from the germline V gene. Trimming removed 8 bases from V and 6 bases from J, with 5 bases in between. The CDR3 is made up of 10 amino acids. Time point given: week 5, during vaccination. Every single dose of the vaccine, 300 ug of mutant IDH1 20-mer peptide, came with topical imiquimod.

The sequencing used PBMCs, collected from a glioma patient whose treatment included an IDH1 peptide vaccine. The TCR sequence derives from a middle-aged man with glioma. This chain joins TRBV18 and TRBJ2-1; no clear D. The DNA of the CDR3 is TGTGCCAGCAGCTCCAATGAGCAGTTCTTC. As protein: CASSSNEQFF.